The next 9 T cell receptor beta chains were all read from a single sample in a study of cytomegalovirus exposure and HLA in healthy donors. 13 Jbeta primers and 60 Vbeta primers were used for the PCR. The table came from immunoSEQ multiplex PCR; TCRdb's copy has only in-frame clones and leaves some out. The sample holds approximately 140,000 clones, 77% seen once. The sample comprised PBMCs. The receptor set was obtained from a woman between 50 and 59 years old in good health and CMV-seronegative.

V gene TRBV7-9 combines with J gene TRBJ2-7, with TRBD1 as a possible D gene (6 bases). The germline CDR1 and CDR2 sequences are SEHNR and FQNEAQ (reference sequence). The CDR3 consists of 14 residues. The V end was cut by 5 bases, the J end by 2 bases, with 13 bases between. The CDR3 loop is CASSGQLTAYEQYF. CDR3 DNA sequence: TGTGCCAGCAGCGGACAGTTAACAGCCTACGAGCAGTACTTC.

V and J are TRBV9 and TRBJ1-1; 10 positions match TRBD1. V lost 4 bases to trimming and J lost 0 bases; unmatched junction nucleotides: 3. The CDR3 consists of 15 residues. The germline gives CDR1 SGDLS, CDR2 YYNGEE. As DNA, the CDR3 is TGTGCCAGCAGCTCGGGACAGGGGATGAACACTGAAGCTTTCTTT. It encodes CASSSGQGMNTEAFF. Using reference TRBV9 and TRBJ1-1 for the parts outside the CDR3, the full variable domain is DSGVTQTPKHLITATGQRVTLRCSPRSGDLSVYWYQQSLDQGLQFLIQYYNGEERAKGNILERFSAQQFPDLHSELNLSSLELGDSALYFCASSSGQGMNTEAFFGQGTRLTVV.

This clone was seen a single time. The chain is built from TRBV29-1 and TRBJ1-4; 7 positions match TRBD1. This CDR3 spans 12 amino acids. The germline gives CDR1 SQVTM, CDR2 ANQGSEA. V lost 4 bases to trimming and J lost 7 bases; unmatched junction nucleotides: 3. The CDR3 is CSVAWTGEKLFF. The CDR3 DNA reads TGCAGCGTTGCGTGGACAGGTGAAAAACTGTTTTTT.

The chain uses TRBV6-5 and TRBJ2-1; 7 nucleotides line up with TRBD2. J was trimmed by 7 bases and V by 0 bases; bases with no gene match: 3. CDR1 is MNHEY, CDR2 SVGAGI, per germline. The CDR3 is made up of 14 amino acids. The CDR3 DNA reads TGTGCCAGCAGTTACTCCCTGGGGGGGAATGAGCAGTTCTTC. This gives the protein CASSYSLGGNEQFF.

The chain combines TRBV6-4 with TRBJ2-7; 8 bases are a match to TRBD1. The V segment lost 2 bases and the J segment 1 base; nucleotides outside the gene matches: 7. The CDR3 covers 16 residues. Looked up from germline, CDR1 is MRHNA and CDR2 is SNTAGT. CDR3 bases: TGTGCCAGCAGTGACCGGGGACAGGAGAAATCCTACGAGCAGTACTTC. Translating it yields CASSDRGQEKSYEQYF.

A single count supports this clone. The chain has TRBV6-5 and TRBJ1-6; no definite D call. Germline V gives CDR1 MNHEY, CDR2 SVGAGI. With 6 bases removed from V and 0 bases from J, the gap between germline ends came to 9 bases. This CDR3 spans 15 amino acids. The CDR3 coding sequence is TGTGCCAGCAGAATAGAGAGCTCCTATAATTCACCCCTCCACTTT. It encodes CASRIESSYNSPLHF.

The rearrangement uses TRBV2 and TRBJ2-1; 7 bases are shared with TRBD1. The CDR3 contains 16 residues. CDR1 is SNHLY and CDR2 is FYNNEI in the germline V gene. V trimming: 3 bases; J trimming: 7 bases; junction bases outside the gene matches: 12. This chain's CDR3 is CASSDKDRVQLNEQFF. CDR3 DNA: TGTGCCAGCAGTGACAAAGACAGGGTCCAGTTGAATGAGCAGTTCTTC.

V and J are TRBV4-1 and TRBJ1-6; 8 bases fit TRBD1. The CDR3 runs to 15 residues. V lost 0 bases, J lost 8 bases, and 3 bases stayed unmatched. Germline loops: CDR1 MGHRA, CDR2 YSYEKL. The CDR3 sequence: CASSQENRGYSPLHF. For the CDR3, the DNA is TGCGCCAGCAGCCAAGAGAACAGGGGGTATTCACCCCTCCACTTT.

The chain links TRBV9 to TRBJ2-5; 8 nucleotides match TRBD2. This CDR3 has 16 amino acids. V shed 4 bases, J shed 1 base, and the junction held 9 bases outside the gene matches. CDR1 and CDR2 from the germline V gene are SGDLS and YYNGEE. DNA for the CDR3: TGTGCCAGCAGCCACCCTATAGCGGGACCCCAAGAGACCCAGTACTTC. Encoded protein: CASSHPIAGPQETQYF.